This T cell receptor (beta chain) was sequenced during a study of blood T cell repertoires in COVID-19. Looking at the study overall: Samples of COVID-19 (acute and convalescent) were obtained from the United States, Italy and Spain.

In the original processing: Reference gene primers were amplified, and this amplification served to estimate nucleated cell counts. TCRdb keeps only in-frame clones here, not all; method: immunoSEQ multiplex PCR. V, J and clone size are those of that table, while D and trimming were read from the DNA. This table has roughly 150,000 clones, around 80% appearing once. Sequencing was carried out using PBMCs or T cells enriched from blood (not recorded which). This TCR was sampled from a man aged 40-49 years who had recovered from COVID-19.

The CDR3 loop reads CASRTGDNQPQHF. CDR3 sequence (DNA): TGTGCCAGTAGGACAGGGGACAATCAGCCCCAGCATTTT. This chain connects TRBV19 to TRBJ1-5, with TRBD1 identical over 8 bases. Per germline, CDR1 LNHDA and CDR2 SQIVND (reference sequence). After removal of 6 bases from V and 3 bases from J, the junction contained 1 base not matched to a gene. The CDR3 covers 13 residues.